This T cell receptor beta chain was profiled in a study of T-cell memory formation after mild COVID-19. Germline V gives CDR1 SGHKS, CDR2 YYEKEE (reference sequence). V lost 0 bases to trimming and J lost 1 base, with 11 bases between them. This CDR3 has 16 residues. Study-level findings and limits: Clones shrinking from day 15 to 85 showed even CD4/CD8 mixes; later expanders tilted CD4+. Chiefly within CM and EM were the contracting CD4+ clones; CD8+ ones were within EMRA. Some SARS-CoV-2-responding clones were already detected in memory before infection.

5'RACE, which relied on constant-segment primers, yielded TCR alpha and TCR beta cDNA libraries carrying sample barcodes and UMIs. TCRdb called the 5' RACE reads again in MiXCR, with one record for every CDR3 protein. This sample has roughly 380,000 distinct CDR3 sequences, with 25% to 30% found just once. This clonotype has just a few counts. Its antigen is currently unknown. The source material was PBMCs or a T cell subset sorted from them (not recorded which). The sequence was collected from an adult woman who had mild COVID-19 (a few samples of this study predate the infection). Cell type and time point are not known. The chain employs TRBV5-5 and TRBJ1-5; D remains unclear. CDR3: CASSLVQTASNQPQHF. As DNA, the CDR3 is TGTGCCAGCAGCTTGGTACAGACCGCCAGCAATCAGCCCCAGCATTTT.